Listed below are T cell receptor beta chains from one sample, sequenced in a study of cytomegalovirus exposure and HLA in healthy donors. The table came from immunoSEQ multiplex PCR; TCRdb's copy has only in-frame clones and leaves some out. Altogether around 250,000 clones are present, 85% to 90% being singletons, with the ten largest covering 0.37%. The sample taken for sequencing was PBMCs. Source of these receptors: a woman between 18 and 29 years old in good health and CMV-seronegative. Each CDR3 is given with its conserved first and last residue. The D gene is left open where the match is weak. Clone size is not always given. Where it is, it says once, few, many or a class for expanded clones.

>.|TRBV6-1|.|TRBJ1-4
CASTVWQVGEKLFF
TGTGCCAGCACCGTGTGGCAGGTTGGTGAAAAACTGTTTTTT
>.|TRBV15|TRBD1|TRBJ2-7
CATRTGTGSYEQYF
TGTGCCACCAGGACCGGGACAGGGTCCTACGAGCAGTACTTC
>.|TRBV27|TRBD2|TRBJ2-1
CASSEGTRASNEQFF
TGTGCCAGCAGTGAAGGGACTAGGGCCTCCAATGAGCAGTTCTTC
>.|TRBV25-1|.|TRBJ1-6
CASSESRTVNNSPLHF
TGTGCCAGCAGTGAATCTCGGACAGTGAATAATTCACCCCTCCACTTT
>.|TRBV4-1|.|TRBJ2-1
CASSRAPGGGGNEQFF
TGCGCCAGCAGCCGAGCTCCGGGGGGCGGAGGCAATGAGCAGTTCTTC
>.|TRBV15|TRBD1|TRBJ2-5
CATSRDGTAYQETQYF
TGTGCCACCAGCAGAGATGGGACAGCTTACCAAGAGACCCAGTACTTC
>.|TRBV5-1|TRBD1|TRBJ1-1
CASSLTGGIMNTEAFF
TGCGCCAGCAGCTTGACAGGGGGGATCATGAACACTGAAGCTTTCTTT
>.|TRBV2|TRBD1|TRBJ1-5
CASSGNRGGSNQPQHF
TGTGCCAGCAGTGGAAACAGGGGTGGAAGCAATCAGCCCCAGCATTTT
>.|TRBV15|.|TRBJ1-2
CATSRDGEKLDYTF
TGTGCCACCAGCAGAGATGGGGAGAAGCTTGACTACACCTTC
>.|TRBV5-4|TRBD1|TRBJ1-2
CASSLRDRGDYGYTF
TGTGCCAGCAGCTTAAGGGACAGGGGCGACTATGGCTACACCTTC
>.|TRBV29-1|TRBD1|TRBJ2-2
CSGRQGVDTGELFF
TGCAGCGGGAGACAGGGTGTGGACACCGGGGAGCTGTTTTTT
>.|TRBV5-8|TRBD1|TRBJ2-7
CASSLGQGKSLEQYF
TGTGCCAGCAGCTTGGGACAGGGGAAGTCACTCGAGCAGTACTTC
>.|TRBV29-1|.|TRBJ1-1
CSVEGRSGMNTEAFF
TGCAGCGTTGAAGGTCGCTCCGGTATGAACACTGAAGCTTTCTTT
>.|TRBV28|.|TRBJ1-3
CASSLYGGSGNTIYF
TGTGCCAGCAGTTTATACGGGGGATCTGGAAACACCATATATTTT
>few|TRBV10-1|.|TRBJ2-7
CASSKDMSSYEQYF
TGCGCCAGCAGCAAGGACATGAGCTCCTACGAGCAGTACTTC
>.|TRBV6-1|.|TRBJ2-1
CASTRAYNEQFF
TGTGCCAGCACCAGGGCGTACAATGAGCAGTTCTTC
>.|TRBV5-1|.|TRBJ2-1
CASSLVSGGLENNEQFF
TGCGCCAGCAGCTTGGTATCGGGGGGCCTTGAAAACAATGAGCAGTTCTTC
>.|TRBV27|.|TRBJ1-1
CASSPRQASNTEAFF
TGTGCCAGCAGTCCTAGACAGGCTTCGAACACTGAAGCTTTCTTT
>once|TRBV27|.|TRBJ1-1
CASSLRAGIGTEAFF
TGTGCCAGCAGTTTACGGGCAGGGATAGGCACTGAAGCTTTCTTT
>.|TRBV19|.|TRBJ1-1
CASSGLLGGEAFF
TGTGCCAGTAGTGGACTCTTGGGGGGTGAAGCTTTCTTT
>.|TRBV6-5|.|TRBJ1-6
CASSYLTAPLHF
TGTGCCAGCAGTTATCTGACAGCACCCCTCCACTTT
>few|TRBV9|.|TRBJ1-6
CASSGTGENSPLHF
TGTGCCAGCAGCGGAACGGGAGAGAATTCACCCCTCCACTTT
>.|TRBV7-8|.|TRBJ1-1
CASSLVPEDTEAFF
TGTGCCAGCAGCTTAGTCCCGGAGGACACTGAAGCTTTCTTT
>.|TRBV6-4|TRBD1|TRBJ1-5
CASSPGTGVNQPQHF
TGTGCCAGCAGCCCCGGGACAGGGGTCAATCAGCCCCAGCATTTT
>.|TRBV28|.|TRBJ2-5
CATVYGGETQETQYF
TGTGCCACCGTTTACGGTGGGGAGACTCAAGAGACCCAGTACTTC
>once|TRBV7-9|.|TRBJ2-5
CASSLGGQETQYF
TGTGCCAGCAGCTTAGGCGGCCAAGAGACCCAGTACTTC
>few|TRBV6-5|.|TRBJ1-6
CASSTLAVPLHF
TGTGCCAGCAGTACCCTGGCAGTCCCCCTCCACTTT
>.|TRBV28|.|TRBJ2-3
CASSSGQITDTQYF
TGTGCCAGCAGTTCAGGACAGATCACAGATACGCAGTATTTT
>.|TRBV18|.|TRBJ2-1
CASSPGEDGEQFF
TGTGCCAGCTCACCAGGGGAGGATGGCGAGCAGTTCTTC
>.|TRBV20-1|.|TRBJ1-2
CSAPHGGGYTF
TGCAGTGCCCCCCACGGAGGGGGCTACACCTTC
>once|TRBV5-1|TRBD1|TRBJ2-7
CASSFLALGTDSYEQYF
TGCGCCAGCAGCTTTTTAGCACTTGGGACAGATTCCTACGAGCAGTACTTC
>.|TRBV30|TRBD1|TRBJ2-7
CAWRQGVHSYEQYF
TGTGCCTGGAGACAGGGGGTTCACTCCTACGAGCAGTACTTC
>.|TRBV10-2|TRBD1|TRBJ2-2
CASSEGQETNTGELFF
TGCGCCAGCAGCGAAGGACAGGAAACGAACACCGGGGAGCTGTTTTTT
>.|TRBV4-1|.|TRBJ1-2
CASSLRMGGARGYTF
TGCGCCAGCAGCCTTCGGATGGGGGGGGCTAGGGGCTACACCTTC
>.|TRBV6-1|.|TRBJ1-1
CASTENLNTEAFF
TGTGCCAGCACAGAAAACCTGAACACTGAAGCTTTCTTT
>.|TRBV27|.|TRBJ1-1
CASTSGGEAFF
TGTGCCAGCACCTCGGGTGGTGAAGCTTTCTTT
>.|TRBV18|TRBD1|TRBJ2-3
CASSPDRVRQKDTQYF
TGTGCCAGCTCACCCGACAGGGTAAGGCAGAAAGATACGCAGTATTTT
>.|TRBV28|TRBD1|TRBJ2-7
CASSPGGYEQYF
TGTGCCAGCAGCCCAGGGGGTTACGAGCAGTACTTC